The present T cell receptor (beta chain) was sequenced within a study of CD8 T cells in ankylosing spondylitis (dated by TCRdb to 2015 to 2018). About the study as a whole: The study profiled T cell receptor beta repertoires in healthy donors and ankylosing spondylitis patients to find disease-linked TCR variants. The full study cohort was made up of about two dozen ankylosing spondylitis patients and about a hundred healthy donors. Peripheral blood samples were taken, and synovial fluid was additionally collected from ankylosing spondylitis patients.

The reads were generated on an Illumina HiSeq 2500. Quantitative 5'-RACE with molecular barcodes was the method used to prepare the TCR beta libraries. As for how the authors treated the data: A new computational method based on a probabilistic model of VDJ rearrangement was used to identify disease-linked TCR variants. In-frame beta chains were kept once TCRdb had trimmed the public reads at Q25 with fastp and called clones with MiXCR. All rows with the same CDR3 protein become a single entry with the most common DNA and genes. The authors' filters were not applied to this entry. A total of 700,000 or so distinct CDR3 sequences appear in this sample, about 20% of them only once. The top ten hold roughly a fifth of the sample. CDR3 length: 14 amino acids, cysteine to phenylalanine. The read is trimmed to its CDR3 DNA, 42 bases read in frame from base 1. V is clipped by 0 bases and J by 5 bases, and the sequence between their germline boundaries is 8 bases long. According to the germline V gene, CDR1 reads SGHRS and CDR2 reads YFSETQ.

This clonotype occurred many times. It lacks a known antigen. Base qualities are not recorded, but no much larger clone differs from it by a single base. What the study reported, not specific to this receptor: A TCR beta motif of several highly homologous amino acid variants appeared characteristic of blood from ankylosing spondylitis patients. The disease-linked clones had a CD8+ phenotype and were found at relatively low frequencies in peripheral blood. Some TCR beta motif variants had previously been reported in synovial fluid and blood of reactive arthritis patients, which suggested common disease-initiation mechanisms. According to the report, matched synovial fluid samples from ankylosing spondylitis patients were significantly enriched for the disease-linked clones.

The receptor chain draws on TRBV5-1 and TRBJ2-2; the D gene cannot be resolved reliably. The sequence derives from a male donor with ankylosing spondylitis. The material sequenced was blood, either unsorted or a sorted T cell fraction (not recorded which). In nucleotides, the sequence is TGCGCCAGCAGCTTGGAAGGACGGACCGGGGAGCTGTTTTTT. Its product reads: CASSLEGRTGELFF.